The rows below give T cell receptor beta chains drawn from one sample of a study of blood T cell repertoires in COVID-19. Using immunoSEQ multiplex PCR, the repertoire was profiled, and TCRdb retains in-frame clones only, with some absent. This sample has 90,000 or so clones, with roughly 85% found just once. The sample taken for sequencing was peripheral blood. These receptors originate from a human donor in a cohort sampled during active COVID-19. CDR3s include the opening cysteine and the closing phenylalanine or tryptophan. The order of the fields is V gene, CDR3 protein.

>TRBV19
CASSFRTGEADTQYF
>TRBV18
CASSPPGTADWKLFF
>TRBV6-2/TRBV6-3
CASSYFPHETGELFF
>TRBV5-6
CASSLSGTYEQYF
>TRBV15
CATSRFPLNEKLFF
>TRBV19
CASSGAEQETQYF
>TRBV11-1
CASSLGTGQIYEQYF
>TRBV3-1/TRBV3-2
CASSQVLGGTYEQYF
>TRBV7-8
CASRAGTGGENSPLHF
>TRBV6-2/TRBV6-3
CASSYEVRSSYEQYF
>TRBV19
CASSDRGTAQYEQYF
>TRBV11-2
CASSLSGDRWGYNEQFF
>TRBV6-5
CASRQGSLGVEAFF
>TRBV24-1
CATSDLAGTGLPDTQYF
>TRBV30
CAWRPRGAVTGELFF
>TRBV18
CASSPTSARVSYEQYF
>TRBV5-1
CASSAQGGLTDTQYF
>TRBV6-6
CASSYTLAGGVDEQFF
>TRBV28
CASRDQGGPLHF
>TRBV9
CASSVAIAGGADEQFF
>TRBV27
CASSRTGEETQYF
>TRBV28
CASSTPVGTIDEQYF
>TRBV11-2
CASSTFHRGPYYEQYF
>TRBV24-1
CATSVLGTANEKLFF
>TRBV4-1
CASSQNGGPIVSDTQYF
>TRBV10-3
CAISVTGTGELFF
>TRBV7-2
CASSSRTGRDYEQYF
>TRBV7-2
CASSLGRVQANYGYTF
>TRBV28
CASSRPRTSSTQYF
>TRBV20-1
CSAPRSGGYTF
>TRBV2
CASRESTTWTGGRNTIYF
>TRBV2
CASGFGGALYNEQFF
>TRBV11-1
CASSLVGGTEAFF
>TRBV29-1
CSVSGPRNTEAFF
>TRBV30
CAWSRSSRNTGELFF
>TRBV19
CASSSSSGNTIYF
>TRBV9
CASSSSTGSSYNSPLHF
>TRBV2
CASSGGQGYGYTF
>TRBV19
CASRRRRDSYYNEQFF
>TRBV4-1
CASSQRGGYEQYF
>TRBV15
CATSEDRVGQPQHF
>TRBV4-1
CASSQDSVGAAYEQYF